Listed below are T cell receptor beta chains from one sample, sequenced in a study of blood T cell repertoires in COVID-19. Produced via immunoSEQ multiplex PCR; TCRdb's table is partial and in-frame only. The repertoire consists of roughly 300,000 clones, with around 86% occurring once and the leading ten covering approximately 1.6%. Sequencing input: peripheral blood. These receptors were taken from a woman between 35 and 50 years old who had recovered from COVID-19. Both conserved end residues are part of each CDR3. A D gene is named only where the DNA matches it firmly. A row's size may be missing; if present it is once, few, many or a size class.

D,J,size,V,DNA,CDR3
NA,TRBJ2-4,NA,TRBV11-2,TGTGCCAGCAGCCCCAAGGGGGGGGGTCTATCCAAAAACATTCAGTACTTC,CASSPKGGGLSKNIQYF
NA,TRBJ1-2,NA,TRBV18,TGTGCCAGCTCACGCGGCTATGGCTACACCTTC,CASSRGYGYTF
TRBD1,TRBJ1-2,NA,TRBV5-1,TGCGCCAGCAGCTCACTCCCGGGACAGGGATTATCTGGCTACACCTTC,CASSSLPGQGLSGYTF
TRBD1,TRBJ1-4,NA,TRBV3-1/TRBV3-2,TGTGCCAGCAGCCTGATTTCCGGGACAGGTGGTGAAAAACTGTTTTTT,CASSLISGTGGEKLFF
NA,TRBJ2-3,NA,TRBV5-8,TGTGCCAGCACCCTGGAGGTGGATACGCAGTATTTT,CASTLEVDTQYF
NA,TRBJ2-7,NA,TRBV5-6,TGTGCCAGCAGCTTGGACCGGGCCTACGAGCAGTACTTC,CASSLDRAYEQYF
NA,TRBJ1-1,once,TRBV5-5,TGTGCCAGCAGCTTGGATGGAGGGTGGGCCACTGAAGCTTTCTTT,CASSLDGGWATEAFF
NA,TRBJ1-2,NA,TRBV19,TGTGCCAGTAGTGTTTACTTCCTCGGCTACACCTTC,CASSVYFLGYTF
TRBD1,TRBJ1-1,NA,TRBV29-1,TGCAGCGCTAAAGCAGGGGGGAACACTGAAGCTTTCTTT,CSAKAGGNTEAFF
TRBD1,TRBJ1-2,NA,TRBV5-4,TGTGCCAGCAACGACAGGGGCGATGGCTACACCTTC,CASNDRGDGYTF
NA,TRBJ2-3,NA,TRBV7-2,TGTGCCAGCAGCCCCCGCCACAGTTGGGGGGAATTCACAGATACGCAGTATTTT,CASSPRHSWGEFTDTQYF
TRBD2,TRBJ2-3,once,TRBV2,TGTGCCAGCAGTGAAGAGGGGCTAGCGGGGTACTCTAGCACAGATACGCAGTATTTT,CASSEEGLAGYSSTDTQYF
TRBD2,TRBJ2-5,NA,TRBV9,TGTGCCAGCAGCACCCCTGGGGGGGTGCAAGAGACCCAGTACTTC,CASSTPGGVQETQYF
NA,TRBJ2-3,NA,TRBV20-1,TGCAGTGCTAGTTCTACAGATACGCAGTATTTT,CSASSTDTQYF
NA,TRBJ2-7,NA,TRBV6-1,TGTGCCAGCAGTGAAGAGGGGGTAAAGTGGCACGAGCAGTACTTC,CASSEEGVKWHEQYF
TRBD1,TRBJ1-4,NA,TRBV7-9,TGTGCCAGCAGCCCTCCCCAGGGGGCTAATGAAAAACTGTTTTTT,CASSPPQGANEKLFF